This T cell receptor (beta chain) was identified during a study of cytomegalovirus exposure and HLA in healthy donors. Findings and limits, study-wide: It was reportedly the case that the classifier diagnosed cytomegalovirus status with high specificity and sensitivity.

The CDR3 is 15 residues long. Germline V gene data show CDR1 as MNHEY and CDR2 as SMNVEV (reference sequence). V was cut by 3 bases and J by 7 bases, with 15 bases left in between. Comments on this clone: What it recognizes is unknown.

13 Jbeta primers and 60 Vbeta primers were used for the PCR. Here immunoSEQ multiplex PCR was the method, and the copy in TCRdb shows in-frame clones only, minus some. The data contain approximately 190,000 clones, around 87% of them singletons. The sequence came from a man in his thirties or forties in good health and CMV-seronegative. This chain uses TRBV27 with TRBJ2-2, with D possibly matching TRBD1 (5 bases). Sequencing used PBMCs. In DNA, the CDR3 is TGTGCCAGCAGTTTTGGGTTAGGGGCCATCGGGGAGCTGTTTTTT. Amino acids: CASSFGLGAIGELFF.